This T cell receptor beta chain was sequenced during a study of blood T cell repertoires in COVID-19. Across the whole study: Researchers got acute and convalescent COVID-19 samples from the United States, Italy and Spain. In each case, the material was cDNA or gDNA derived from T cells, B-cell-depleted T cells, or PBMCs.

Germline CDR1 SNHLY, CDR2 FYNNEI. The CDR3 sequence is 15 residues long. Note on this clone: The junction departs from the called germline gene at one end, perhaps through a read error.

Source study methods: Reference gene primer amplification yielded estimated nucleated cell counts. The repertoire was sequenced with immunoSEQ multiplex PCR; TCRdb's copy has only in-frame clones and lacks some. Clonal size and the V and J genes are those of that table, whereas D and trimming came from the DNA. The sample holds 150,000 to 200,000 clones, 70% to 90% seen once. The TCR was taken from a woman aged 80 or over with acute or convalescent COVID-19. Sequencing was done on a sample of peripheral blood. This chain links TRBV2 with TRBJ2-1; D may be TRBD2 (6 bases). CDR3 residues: CASSARTTTYNEQFF. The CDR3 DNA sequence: TGTGCCAGCAGTGCCAGGACTACAACCTATAATGAGCAGTTCTTC.